The rows below give T cell receptor beta chains drawn from one sample of a study of technical replicates of blood from several donors. Assay used: immunoSEQ multiplex PCR; TCRdb lists only in-frame clones, some missing. The sample lists about 76,000 clones; 90% to 95% were seen once. The specimen sequenced was T cells isolated from PBMCs. Receptors originate from a human donor in good health. Each CDR3 is given with its conserved first and last residue. Fields, in order: J gene, V gene, D gene, clone size, CDR3 protein, CDR3 DNA. D genes are given only for firm matches. Clone size, where shown, is once, few, many, or a class for clones that have expanded.

TRBJ2-2 TRBV2 TRBD1 NA CALLRTGFPGELFF TGTGCCCTCCTCAGGACAGGTTTCCCCGGGGAGCTGTTTTTT
TRBJ2-7 TRBV28 TRBD2 NA CASLSSMGTSSEQYF TGTGCCAGCTTATCCTCTATGGGGACTAGTAGCGAGCAGTACTTC
TRBJ1-5 TRBV6-1 TRBD1 NA CASSSQGYQPQHF TGTGCCAGCAGTTCACAGGGGTATCAGCCCCAGCATTTT
TRBJ2-5 TRBV5-5 NA NA CASSLGLEWETQYF TGTGCCAGCAGCTTGGGGCTAGAGTGGGAGACCCAGTACTTC
TRBJ1-5 TRBV16 NA NA CASSPGGRGLLSNQPQHF TGTGCCAGCAGCCCGGGTGGCAGGGGCCTTCTTAGCAATCAGCCCCAGCATTTT
TRBJ2-3 TRBV11-1 NA once CASSLAGTNLPTDTQYF TGTGCCAGCAGCTTAGCCGGGACAAACCTACCCACAGATACGCAGTATTTT
TRBJ2-7 TRBV5-1 NA NA CASSYLEDFLYEQYF TGCGCCAGCAGCTATTTAGAGGACTTCCTTTACGAGCAGTACTTC
TRBJ1-1 TRBV28 NA NA CASSFRYTEAFF TGTGCCAGCAGTTTTAGATACACTGAAGCTTTCTTT
TRBJ1-5 TRBV4-1 NA NA CASSQEVRSNQPQHF TGCGCCAGCAGCCAAGAAGTCAGGAGCAATCAGCCCCAGCATTTT
TRBJ1-2 TRBV5-1 NA NA CASSLAGASSPGYTF TGCGCCAGCAGCTTGGCAGGGGCCTCTTCCCCCGGCTACACCTTC
TRBJ2-1 TRBV14 NA NA CASSQETAYNEQFF TGTGCCAGCAGCCAAGAAACAGCCTACAATGAGCAGTTCTTC
TRBJ2-7 TRBV2 TRBD2 NA CASREAGVSYEQYF TGTGCCAGCAGGGAGGCGGGAGTCTCCTACGAGCAGTACTTC
TRBJ1-2 TRBV9 NA NA CASSVQGNYGYTF TGTGCCAGCAGCGTACAGGGTAACTATGGCTACACCTTC
TRBJ1-4 TRBV29-1 TRBD1 NA CSVEDREGAEKLFF TGCAGCGTTGAAGATCGGGAGGGGGCTGAAAAACTGTTTTTT